The clone carrying this TCR beta chain was picked up a small number of times. Subjects with ophthalmopathy showed a Clinical Activity Score no lower than 3, a NOSPECS grade no lower than 4, and a duration shorter than 3 months. This entry comes from a study of T cells in Graves' hyperthyroidism and ophthalmopathy. Looking at the study overall: Peripheral blood collection took place at initial diagnosis, before any treatment.

RNA transcripts served as the template for amplifying TCR beta CDR3 regions. The TCR CDR3 was amplified in a first-round RT-PCR using the HTBI primer set. TCRdb reprocessed the multiplex PCR reads via MiXCR and lists one record per CDR3 protein. The table shows about 640,000 distinct CDR3 sequences, with less than 25% occurring only once. This receptor was taken from a man in his thirties or forties with Graves' ophthalmopathy. Sequenced sample: blood.

This CDR3 reads CAWSKIITPNTGELFF. The CDR3 bases are TGTGCCTGGAGTAAAATTATTACACCTAACACCGGGGAGCTGTTTTTT. The genes are TRBV30 and TRBJ2-2, with D unresolved. Germline values: CDR1 GTSNPN, CDR2 SVGIG (reference sequence). The CDR3 sequence is 16 residues long. V was trimmed by 2 bases and J by 2 bases, leaving 15 bases between them.